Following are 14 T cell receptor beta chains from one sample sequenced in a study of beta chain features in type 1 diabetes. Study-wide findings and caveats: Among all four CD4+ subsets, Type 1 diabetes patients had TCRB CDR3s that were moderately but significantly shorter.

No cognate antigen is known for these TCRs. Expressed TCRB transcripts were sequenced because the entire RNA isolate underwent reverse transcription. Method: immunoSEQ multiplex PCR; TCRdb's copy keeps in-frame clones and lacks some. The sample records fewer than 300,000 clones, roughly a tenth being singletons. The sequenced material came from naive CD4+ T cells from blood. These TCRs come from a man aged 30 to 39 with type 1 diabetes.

The CDR3 protein is CASSLKAGEQYF. CDR3 nucleotides: TGTGCCAGCAGCTTAAAGGCGGGCGAGCAGTACTTC. V usage is TRBV7-6 and J usage is TRBJ2-7, with D tentatively TRBD2 (5 bases). The germline V and J ends were trimmed by 2 bases and 6 bases, with 8 bases remaining between them. CDR1 is SGHVS, CDR2 FNYEAQ, per germline. CDR3 size: 12 residues.

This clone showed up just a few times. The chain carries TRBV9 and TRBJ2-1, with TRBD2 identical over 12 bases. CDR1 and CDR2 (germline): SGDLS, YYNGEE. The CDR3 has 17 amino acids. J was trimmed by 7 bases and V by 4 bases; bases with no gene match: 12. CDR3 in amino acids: CASSPRSGLAGLNEQFF. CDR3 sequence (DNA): TGTGCCAGCAGCCCCCGCTCCGGACTAGCGGGGCTGAATGAGCAGTTCTTC.

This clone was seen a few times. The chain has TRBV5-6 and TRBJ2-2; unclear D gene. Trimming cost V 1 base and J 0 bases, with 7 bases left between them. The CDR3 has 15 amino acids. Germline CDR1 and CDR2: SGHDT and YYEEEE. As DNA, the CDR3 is TGTGCCAGCAGCTTGATGGGCTCGAACACCGGGGAGCTGTTTTTT. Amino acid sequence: CASSLMGSNTGELFF.

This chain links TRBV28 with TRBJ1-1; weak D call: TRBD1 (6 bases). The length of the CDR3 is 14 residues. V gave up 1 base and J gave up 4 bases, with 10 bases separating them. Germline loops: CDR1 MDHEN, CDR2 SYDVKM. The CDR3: CASSLSGRGTEAFF. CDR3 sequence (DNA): TGTGCCAGCAGTTTATCGGGCAGGGGCACTGAAGCTTTCTTT. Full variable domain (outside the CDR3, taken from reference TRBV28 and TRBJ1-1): DVKVTQSSRYLVKRTGEKVFLECVQDMDHENMFWYRQDPGLGLRLIYFSYDVKMKEKGDIPEGYSVSREKKERFSLILESASTNQTSMYLCASSLSGRGTEAFFGQGTRLTVV.

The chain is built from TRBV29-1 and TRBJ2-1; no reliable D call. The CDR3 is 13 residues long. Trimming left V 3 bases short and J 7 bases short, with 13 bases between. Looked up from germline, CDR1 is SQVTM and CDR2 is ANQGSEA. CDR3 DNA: TGCAGCGTTGAGGCCCACATAGCTAATGAGCAGTTCTTC. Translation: CSVEAHIANEQFF.

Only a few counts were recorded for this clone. CDR3 nucleotide sequence: TGTGCCAGCAGTTCCCAGACCCATGACAGCGCCCTCCTCTATGGCTACACCTTC. Encoded protein: CASSSQTHDSALLYGYTF. The genes are TRBV27 and TRBJ1-2; tentatively, D is TRBD1 (5 bases). CDR1 is MNHEY and CDR2 is SMNVEV in the germline V gene (reference sequence). Trimming took 4 bases from V and 4 from J, leaving 25 bases between them. This CDR3 is built from 18 residues.

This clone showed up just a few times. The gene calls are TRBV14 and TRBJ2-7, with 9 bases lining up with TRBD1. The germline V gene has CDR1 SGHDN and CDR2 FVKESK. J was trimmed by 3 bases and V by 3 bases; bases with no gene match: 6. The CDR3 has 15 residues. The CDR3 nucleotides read TGTGCCAGCAGCCACCGGACAGGGGCGTACTACGAGCAGTACTTC. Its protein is CASSHRTGAYYEQYF.

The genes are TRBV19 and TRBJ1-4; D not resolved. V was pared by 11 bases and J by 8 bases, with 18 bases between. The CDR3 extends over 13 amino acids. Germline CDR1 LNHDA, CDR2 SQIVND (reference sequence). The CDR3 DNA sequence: TGTGCCGCAACGGGATCGACCCCCGAAAAACTGTTTTTT. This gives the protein CAATGSTPEKLFF.

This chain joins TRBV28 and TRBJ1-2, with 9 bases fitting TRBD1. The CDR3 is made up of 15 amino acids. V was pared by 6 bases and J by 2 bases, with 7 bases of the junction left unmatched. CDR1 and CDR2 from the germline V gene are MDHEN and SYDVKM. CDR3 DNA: TGTGCCAGCAGACCACAGGGGGCGTGGAACTATGGCTACACCTTC. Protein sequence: CASRPQGAWNYGYTF.

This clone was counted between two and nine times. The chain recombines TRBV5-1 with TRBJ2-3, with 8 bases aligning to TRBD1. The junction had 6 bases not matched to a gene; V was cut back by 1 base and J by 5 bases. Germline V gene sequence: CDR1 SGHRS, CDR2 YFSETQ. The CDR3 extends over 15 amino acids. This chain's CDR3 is CASSLQGARGDTQYF. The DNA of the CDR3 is TGCGCCAGCAGCTTGCAGGGGGCCCGGGGAGATACGCAGTATTTT. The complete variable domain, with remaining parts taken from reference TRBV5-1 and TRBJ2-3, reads KAGVTQTPRYLIKTRGQQVTLSCSPISGHRSVSWYQQTPGQGLQFLFEYFSETQRNKGNFPGRFSGRQFSNSRSEMNVSTLELGDSALYLCASSLQGARGDTQYFGPGTRLTVL.

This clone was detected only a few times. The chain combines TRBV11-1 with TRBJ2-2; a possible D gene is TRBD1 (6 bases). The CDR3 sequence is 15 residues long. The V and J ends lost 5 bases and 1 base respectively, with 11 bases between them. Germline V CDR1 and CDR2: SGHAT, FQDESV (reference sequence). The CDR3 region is CASSILDRNTGELFF. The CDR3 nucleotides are TGTGCCAGCAGCATTTTGGACAGGAACACCGGGGAGCTGTTTTTT.

CDR3 protein: CASSYPYGETQYF. CDR3 DNA sequence: TGTGCCAGCAGTTACCCGTACGGGGAGACCCAGTACTTC. The chain couples TRBV6-5 to TRBJ2-5; D is uncertain. The V gene lost 2 bases and the J gene lost 5 bases, with 9 bases spanning the gap. Germline CDR1 is MNHEY and CDR2 is SVGAGI. CDR3 length equals 13 residues.

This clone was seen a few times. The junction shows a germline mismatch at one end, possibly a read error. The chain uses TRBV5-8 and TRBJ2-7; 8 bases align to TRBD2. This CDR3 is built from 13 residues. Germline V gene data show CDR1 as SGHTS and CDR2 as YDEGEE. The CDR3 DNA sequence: TGTGCCAGCATCACCGGGACTAGGTACGCGCAGTACTTC. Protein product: CASITGTRYAQYF.

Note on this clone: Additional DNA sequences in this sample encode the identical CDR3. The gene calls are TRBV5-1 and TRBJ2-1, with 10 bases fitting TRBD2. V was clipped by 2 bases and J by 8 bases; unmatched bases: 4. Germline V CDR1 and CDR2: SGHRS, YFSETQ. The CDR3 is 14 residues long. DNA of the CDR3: TGCGCCAGCAGCTTACCTAGCGGGGGCTATGAGCAGTTCTTC. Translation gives CASSLPSGGYEQFF.